Sequencing of this T cell receptor beta chain was carried out in a study of cytomegalovirus exposure and HLA in healthy donors (dated by TCRdb to about 2017). For the wider study: According to a later analysis, the roughly 130 validation repertoires were produced on the same platform as the roughly 700 repertoires of the first cohort. The aim of the study was to test whether cataloging public T cell receptors could identify signatures of past pathogen exposure. In addition to the first cohort of 650 to 750 subjects, a separate validation cohort of under 150 different subjects was used. High-throughput TCR immunosequencing, statistical association of individual TCRs with disease status, and machine learning were combined to predict cytomegalovirus infection status. Beyond this particular receptor, the publication reports: All 120 or so repertoires were used to score co-occurrence in the validation cohort in a later analysis, because that analysis had no HLA typing for the cohort. Most TCR sequences were seen in very few donors, while some public TCRs were found in many individuals. Of the cluster scores, 85% to 95% were above 0 in a later analysis, which found that TCRs clustered in the first cohort also tended to co-occur in the approximately 110 validation repertoires. The study gave a list of around 170 TCR beta chains associated with cytomegalovirus. The authors suggested that the approach could potentially be generalized to other disease states and immunological phenotypes. Cytomegalovirus status was reported to be diagnosed by the classifier with high specificity and sensitivity in both the original and validation cohorts. A few of the identified cytomegalovirus-associated TCR beta chains were confirmed in vitro to be specific for cytomegalovirus antigens.

Reading the germline V gene gives CDR1 SGHAT and CDR2 FQNNGV. Its CDR3 holds 14 amino acids, cysteine through phenylalanine. CDR3 DNA only is kept here, 42 bases in frame from base 1. The trim is 1 base for V and 2 bases for J, with a gap of 9 bases between the germline ends. The donors were included in the validation cohort of over a hundred subjects, a group kept apart from the roughly 700-subject first cohort. On this clone itself: Its antigen specificity is not known. It has no much larger one-base neighbor in the sample; base qualities were not kept.

Library generation was performed with the immunoSEQ multiplex PCR assay. From the authors' description of their analysis: A statistical classification framework was built for diagnosing cytomegalovirus status from the catalog of TCR beta chain sequences. TCRdb's version of the immuneACCESS table is confined to in-frame rearrangements and falls short of the full clone set. An unresolved V gene accounts for under half of the shortfall where checked; the remainder is of unknown origin. The V and J calls and clone size come from that table; D and trimming were worked out from the DNA. The sample table records about 250,000 clones; about 90% of these occur just once. The biggest ten clones account for around 12% of the sample.

Sequenced input: PBMCs. The sequence was obtained from a man aged 18 to 30 in good health and CMV-seropositive. This sequence uses TRBV11-2 and TRBJ2-7; a weak D assignment points to TRBD2 (5 bases agree). DNA sequence: TGTGCCAGCAGCTTAGGAGGGAACCCCTACGAGCAGTACTTC. It specifies CASSLGGNPYEQYF.